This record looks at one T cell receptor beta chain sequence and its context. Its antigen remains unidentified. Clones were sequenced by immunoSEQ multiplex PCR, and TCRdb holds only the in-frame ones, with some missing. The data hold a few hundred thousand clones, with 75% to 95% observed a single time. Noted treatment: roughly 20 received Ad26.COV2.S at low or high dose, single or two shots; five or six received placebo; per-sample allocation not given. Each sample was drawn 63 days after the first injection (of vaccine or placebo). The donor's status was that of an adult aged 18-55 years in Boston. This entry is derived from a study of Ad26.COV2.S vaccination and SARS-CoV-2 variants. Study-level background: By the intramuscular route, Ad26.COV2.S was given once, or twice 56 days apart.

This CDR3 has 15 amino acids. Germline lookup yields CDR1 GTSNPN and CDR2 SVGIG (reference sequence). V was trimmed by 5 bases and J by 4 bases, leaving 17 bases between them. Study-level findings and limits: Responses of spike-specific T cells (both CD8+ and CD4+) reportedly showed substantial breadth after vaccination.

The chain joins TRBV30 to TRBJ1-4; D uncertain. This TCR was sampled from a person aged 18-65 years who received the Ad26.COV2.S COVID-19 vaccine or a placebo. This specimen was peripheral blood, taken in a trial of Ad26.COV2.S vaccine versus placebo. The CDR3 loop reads CAWELMGNLNEKLFF. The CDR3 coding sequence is TGTGCCTGGGAACTTATGGGAAACCTTAATGAAAAACTGTTTTTT.